Here is one T cell receptor (beta chain) with its context. Its antigen is not identified. The germline V gene encodes CDR1 MNHEY and CDR2 SMNVEV (reference sequence). The V segment lost 3 bases and the J segment 2 bases; nucleotides outside the gene matches: 2. The CDR3 contains 15 residues. This entry is derived from a study of shared clonotypes between healthy human individuals. Study-level points and caveats: Despite large depth, rarefaction showed incomplete sorted-subset sequencing.

Genomic DNA from each subset was divided evenly over several immunoSEQ plates. Tens of thousands of T cell genomes, or about 200 ng DNA, went into the sorted-subset replicate PCRs. Authors' analysis steps: Without quality scores, immunoSEQ junctional reads could not be filtered like full-length reads. Data came from immunoSEQ multiplex PCR; TCRdb stores just in-frame clones and leaves some out. That table gives V, J and clone size, and the DNA gave D and trimming. In the table there are hundreds of thousands of clones, about 96% of which are singletons. The chain is built from TRBV27 and TRBJ2-3; 10 nucleotides line up with TRBD1. The sequence derives from a woman between 25 and 40 years old in good health. Sequenced: naive CD4+ T cells sorted from blood. Sample subset: CD45RA+ positively selected. CDR3 residues: CASSFRQGATDTQYF. CDR3 DNA sequence: TGTGCCAGCAGTTTCAGACAGGGGGCCACAGATACGCAGTATTTT.